These T cell receptor beta chains were read from a single sample in a study of vaccination and CD4 T cells after COVID-19. TCRdb passed the PCR reads through MiXCR, listing each CDR3 protein once. The sample lists around 10,000 distinct CDR3 sequences; approximately 41% were seen once. Their antigens remain unidentified. Sequencing was carried out using CD4+ T cells from blood, cultured in vitro. The receptors come from a human donor who had recovered from COVID-19. Each CDR3 is given with its conserved first and last residue. The order of the fields is D gene, J gene, clone size, V gene, CDR3 protein, CDR3 DNA. D genes are given only for firm matches. Some rows mark clone size as missing; the rest say once, few, many or name a class of expanded clone.

NA,TRBJ2-5,NA,TRBV30,CAWSGGVRGRTQYF,TGTGCCTGGAGTGGCGGGGTTCGAGGGCGGACCCAGTACTTC
NA,TRBJ1-2,few,TRBV6-1,CASSPRGDGSGYTF,TGTGCCAGCAGTCCAAGGGGAGATGGATCTGGCTACACCTTC
NA,TRBJ2-5,NA,TRBV20-1,CSVRLRETQYF,TGCAGTGTAAGATTAAGGGAGACCCAGTACTTC
NA,TRBJ1-2,NA,TRBV6-1,CASTEAFYGYTF,TGTGCCAGCACAGAGGCCTTCTATGGCTACACCTTC
TRBD1,TRBJ1-2,NA,TRBV19,CASSMRTGLGGGYTF,TGTGCCAGTAGTATGAGGACAGGCTTGGGGGGTGGCTACACCTTC
NA,TRBJ2-3,NA,TRBV10-3,CAISGATDTQYF,TGTGCCATCAGTGGGGCCACAGATACGCAGTATTTT
TRBD2,TRBJ2-5,NA,TRBV7-9,CASSLAGGETQYF,TGTGCCAGCAGCTTAGCCGGGGGGGAGACCCAGTACTTC
NA,TRBJ2-7,few,TRBV11-3,CASSLGGAHEQYF,TGTGCCAGCAGCTTAGGGGGGGCACACGAGCAGTACTTC
NA,TRBJ2-1,NA,TRBV6-4,CASSDSDYNVQFF,TGTGCCAGCAGTGACTCGGACTACAATGTGCAGTTCTTC
TRBD2,TRBJ2-1,NA,TRBV12-3/TRBV12-4,CASRGEGLSYNEQFF,TGTGCCAGCAGGGGGGAGGGGCTGTCCTACAATGAGCAGTTCTTC
NA,TRBJ2-4,NA,TRBV11-3,CASSLGGELNIQYF,TGTGCCAGCAGCTTAGGCGGTGAACTAAACATTCAGTACTTC
NA,TRBJ1-6,NA,TRBV7-6,CASSKEVMAISPLHF,TGTGCCAGCAGCAAGGAGGTGATGGCAATCTCACCCCTCCACTTT
TRBD1,TRBJ1-4,NA,TRBV10-3,CAISESITGGNEKLFF,TGTGCCATCAGTGAGTCGATAACAGGGGGTAATGAAAAACTGTTTTTT
NA,TRBJ2-3,few,TRBV2,CASSGSPRGDTQYF,TGTGCCAGCAGTGGTAGCCCCCGCGGAGATACGCAGTATTTT
NA,TRBJ2-7,NA,TRBV12-3/TRBV12-4,CASSLTQGGEQYF,TGTGCCAGCAGTTTGACCCAGGGGGGCGAGCAGTACTTC
NA,TRBJ2-1,NA,TRBV27,CASREQGLGRNEQFF,TGTGCCAGCAGAGAACAGGGCCTGGGGAGGAATGAGCAGTTCTTC
NA,TRBJ1-2,few,TRBV12-5,CASGLGPRGYGYTF,TGTGCTAGTGGTTTGGGCCCAAGGGGCTATGGCTACACCTTC
NA,TRBJ2-1,NA,TRBV6-1,CASSRTGSQGPNEQFF,TGTGCCAGCAGCAGAACCGGGTCCCAAGGACCCAATGAGCAGTTCTTC
TRBD1,TRBJ1-6,NA,TRBV10-3,CASTADRANSPLHF,TGTGCCAGCACCGCGGACAGGGCAAATTCACCCCTCCACTTT